What follows are 10 T cell receptor beta chains derived from one specimen sequenced in a study of blood T cell repertoires in COVID-19. Generated by immunoSEQ multiplex PCR, the TCRdb table keeps only in-frame clones and is missing some. The data show 280,000 or so clones, 85% to 90% seen once. Sequencing input: PBMCs or T cells enriched from blood (not recorded which). All receptors come from a woman in her 50s who had been exposed to COVID-19.

The rearrangement joins TRBV4-1 to TRBJ1-3, with a possible D match to TRBD1 (6 bases). Trimming stripped 2 bases from V and 6 bases from J, with 20 bases between. The CDR3 sequence is 17 residues long. The germline V gene has CDR1 MGHRA and CDR2 YSYEKL. The CDR3 here is CASSQTLGQSFPNTIYF. The CDR3 DNA is TGCGCCAGCAGCCAAACCCTAGGACAGTCCTTCCCAAACACCATATATTTT.

V and J are TRBV19 and TRBJ1-3, with D perhaps matching TRBD1 (5 bases). The CDR3 has 16 amino acids. Trimming took 4 bases from V and 4 from J, leaving 17 bases between them. The germline V gene encodes CDR1 LNHDA and CDR2 SQIVND (reference sequence). The CDR3 sequence is CASSTSRQGIGNTIYF. The DNA of the CDR3 is TGTGCCAGTAGTACCTCGCGTCAGGGTATCGGAAACACCATATATTTT.

This clone showed up just once. This rearrangement joins TRBV6-2 or TRBV6-3 to TRBJ2-7; 7 nucleotides agree with TRBD2. The CDR3 covers 16 residues. Germline V lookup: CDR1 MNHEY, CDR2 SVGEGT. The trim removed 4 bases at V and 0 bases at J, leaving 9 bases unmatched. CDR3 sequence: CASSSVMGGNSYEQYF. The CDR3 DNA is TGTGCCAGCAGTTCCGTCATGGGGGGGAACTCCTACGAGCAGTACTTC.

The chain recombines TRBV5-6 with TRBJ1-1; D unresolved. This CDR3 has 14 amino acids. Looked up from germline, CDR1 is SGHDT and CDR2 is YYEEEE. Trimming took 4 bases from V and 1 from J, leaving 11 bases between them. In DNA, the CDR3 is TGTGCCAGCAGCCGAGGGCACGGGAACACTGAAGCTTTCTTT. Amino acids: CASSRGHGNTEAFF.

This rearrangement joins TRBV7-2 to TRBJ2-1; 7 bases agree with TRBD1. Germline V gene lookup returns CDR1 SGHTA and CDR2 FQGNSA. This CDR3 contains 15 residues. The junction had 9 bases not matched to a gene; V was cut back by 8 bases and J by 2 bases. The CDR3 region is CASLRDSPTYNEQFF. The CDR3 nucleotides read TGTGCCAGCCTGAGGGACAGTCCCACCTACAATGAGCAGTTCTTC.

This chain connects TRBV30 to TRBJ2-2, with D hard to call. The CDR3 is 14 residues long. Germline CDR1 is GTSNPN and CDR2 is SVGIG (reference sequence). V lost 5 bases and J lost 3, with 13 bases in between. This CDR3 is CAWAGSEYTGELFF. DNA for the CDR3: TGTGCCTGGGCCGGGTCCGAATACACCGGGGAGCTGTTTTTT.

This clone was picked up one time. The chain has TRBV10-3 and TRBJ1-6, with a possible D match to TRBD1 (6 bases). The CDR3 has 12 residues. V was pared by 6 bases and J by 10 bases, with 10 bases between. Germline CDR1 and CDR2: ENHRY and SYGVKD. The CDR3 DNA sequence: TGTGCCATCAGAGCGGACAGCTCACCCCTCCACTTT. This translates into CAIRADSSPLHF.

J is TRBJ2-7 and V is TRBV28; 8 nucleotides agree with TRBD1. Germline-derived CDR1 and CDR2 are MDHEN and SYDVKM. After removal of 6 bases from V and 3 bases from J, the junction contained 10 bases not matched to a gene. This CDR3 comprises 15 residues. The CDR3 region has the DNA TGTGCCAGCAGCCCTTCTTGGACAGGGTACTACGAGCAGTACTTC. This sequence encodes CASSPSWTGYYEQYF.

In DNA, the CDR3 is TGTGCCAGCAGCCACTGGGACAGAACCCCCTACAATGAGCAGTTCTTC. Translating it yields CASSHWDRTPYNEQFF. J is TRBJ2-1 and V is TRBV3-1 (or the pseudogene TRBV3-2), with 7 bases matching TRBD1. CDR1 LGHDT and CDR2 YNNKEL come from the germline V gene (reference sequence). The V segment lost 3 bases and the J segment 2 bases; nucleotides outside the gene matches: 7. The CDR3 extends over 16 amino acids.

The rearrangement uses TRBV5-1 and TRBJ1-6; 8 positions agree with TRBD1. The CDR3 length is 13 residues. The germline gives CDR1 SGHRS, CDR2 YFSETQ. V shed 4 bases and J 7 bases; nucleotides not matched to a gene: 1. In DNA form, the CDR3 reads TGCGCCAGCAGCCGGGACAGGAATTCACCCCTCCACTTT. Translating gives CASSRDRNSPLHF.